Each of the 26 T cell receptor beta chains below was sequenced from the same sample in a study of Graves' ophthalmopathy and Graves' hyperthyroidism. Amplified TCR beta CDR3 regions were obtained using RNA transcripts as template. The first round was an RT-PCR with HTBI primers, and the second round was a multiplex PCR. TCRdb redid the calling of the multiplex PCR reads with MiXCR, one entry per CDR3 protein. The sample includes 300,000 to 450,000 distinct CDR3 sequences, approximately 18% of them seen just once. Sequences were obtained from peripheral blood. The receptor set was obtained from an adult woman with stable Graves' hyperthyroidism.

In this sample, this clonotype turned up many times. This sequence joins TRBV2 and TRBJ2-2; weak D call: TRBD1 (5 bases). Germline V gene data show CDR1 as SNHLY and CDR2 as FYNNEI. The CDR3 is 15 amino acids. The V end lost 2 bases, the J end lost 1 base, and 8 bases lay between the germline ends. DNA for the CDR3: TGTGCCAGCAGTGAACAGGGTGTGAACACCGGGGAGCTGTTTTTT. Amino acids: CASSEQGVNTGELFF.

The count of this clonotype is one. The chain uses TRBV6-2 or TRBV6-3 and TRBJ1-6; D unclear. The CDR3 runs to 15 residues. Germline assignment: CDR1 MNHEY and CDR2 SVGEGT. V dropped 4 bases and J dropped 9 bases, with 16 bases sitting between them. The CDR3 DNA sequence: TGTGCCAGCAGTTCAATCACTATATGGGGTTCACCCCTCCACTTT. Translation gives CASSSITIWGSPLHF.

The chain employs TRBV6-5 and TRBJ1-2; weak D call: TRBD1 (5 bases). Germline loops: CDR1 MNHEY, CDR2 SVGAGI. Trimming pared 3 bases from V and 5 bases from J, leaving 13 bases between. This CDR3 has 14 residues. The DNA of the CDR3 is TGTGCCAGCAGTTATCCGGACACTCCGTATGGCTACACCTTC. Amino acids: CASSYPDTPYGYTF.

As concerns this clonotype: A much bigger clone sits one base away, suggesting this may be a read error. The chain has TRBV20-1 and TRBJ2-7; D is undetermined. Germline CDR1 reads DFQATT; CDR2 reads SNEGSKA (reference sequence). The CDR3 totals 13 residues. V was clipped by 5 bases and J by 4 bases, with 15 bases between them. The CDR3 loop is CSAERIQRYEQYF. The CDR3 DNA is TGCAGTGCTGAGAGGATCCAGCGTTACGAGCAGTACTTC.

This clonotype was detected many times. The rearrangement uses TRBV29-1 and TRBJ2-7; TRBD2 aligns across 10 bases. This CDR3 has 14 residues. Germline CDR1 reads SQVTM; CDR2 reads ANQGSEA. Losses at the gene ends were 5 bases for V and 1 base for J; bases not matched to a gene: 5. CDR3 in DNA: TGCAGCGTTTTCTCACTAGCGGGATCCTACGAGCAGTACTTC. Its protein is CSVFSLAGSYEQYF.

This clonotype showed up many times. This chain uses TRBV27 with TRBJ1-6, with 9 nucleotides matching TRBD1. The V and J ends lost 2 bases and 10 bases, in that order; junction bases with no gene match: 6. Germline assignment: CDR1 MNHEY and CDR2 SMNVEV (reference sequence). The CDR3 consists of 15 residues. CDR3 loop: CASSLRNRGLSPLHF. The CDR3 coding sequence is TGTGCCAGCAGTTTAAGGAACAGGGGGCTCTCACCCCTCCACTTT.

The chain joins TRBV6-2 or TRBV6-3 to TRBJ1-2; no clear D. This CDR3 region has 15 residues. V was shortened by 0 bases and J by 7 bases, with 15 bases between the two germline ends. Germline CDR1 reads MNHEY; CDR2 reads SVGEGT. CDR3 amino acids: CASSYSGNSVSGYTF. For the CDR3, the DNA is TGTGCCAGCAGTTACTCGGGAAACAGCGTCTCTGGCTACACCTTC.

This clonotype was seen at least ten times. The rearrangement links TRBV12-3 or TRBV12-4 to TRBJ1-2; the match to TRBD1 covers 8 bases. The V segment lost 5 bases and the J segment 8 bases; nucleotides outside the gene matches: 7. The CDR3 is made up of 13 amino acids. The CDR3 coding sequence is TGTGCCAGCAGTCGACAGGGGAGGGACGGCTACACCTTC. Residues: CASSRQGRDGYTF.

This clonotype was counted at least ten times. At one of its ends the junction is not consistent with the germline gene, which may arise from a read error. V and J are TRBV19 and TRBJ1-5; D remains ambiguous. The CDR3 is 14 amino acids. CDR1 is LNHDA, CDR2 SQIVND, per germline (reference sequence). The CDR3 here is CASSIGRINQPQHF. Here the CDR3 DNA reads TGTGCCAGTAGTATTGGACGTATCAATCAACCCCAGCATTTT.

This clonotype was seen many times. DNA for the CDR3: TGTGCTAGTGGGTGGGCAGGGTCTAATTCACCCCTCCACTTT. Its translation is CASGWAGSNSPLHF. This chain uses TRBV12-5 with TRBJ1-6; TRBD1 might be the D (5 bases). The CDR3 extends over 14 amino acids. Per germline, CDR1 LGHNT and CDR2 FRNRAP. Trimming removed 6 bases at V and 6 bases at J, with 12 bases between. The variable domain in full, with the rest retrieved from reference TRBV12-5 and TRBJ1-6, is DARVTQTPRHKVTEMGQEVTMRCQPILGHNTVFWYRQTMMQGLELLAYFRNRAPLDDSGMPKDRFSAEMPDATLATLKIQPSEPRDSAVYFCASGWAGSNSPLHFGNGTRLTVT.

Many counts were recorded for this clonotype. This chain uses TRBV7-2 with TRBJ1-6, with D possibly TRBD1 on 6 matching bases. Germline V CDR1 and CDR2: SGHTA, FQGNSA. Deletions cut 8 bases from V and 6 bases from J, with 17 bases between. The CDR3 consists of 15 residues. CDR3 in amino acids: CASQAGGRGNSPLHF. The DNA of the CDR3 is TGTGCCAGCCAAGCCGGGGGGCGGGGTAATTCACCCCTCCACTTT.

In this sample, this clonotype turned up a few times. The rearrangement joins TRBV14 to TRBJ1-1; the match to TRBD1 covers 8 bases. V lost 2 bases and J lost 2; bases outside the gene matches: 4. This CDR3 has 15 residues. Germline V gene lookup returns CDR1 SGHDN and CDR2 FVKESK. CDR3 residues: CASSQRQGPNTEAFF. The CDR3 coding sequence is TGTGCCAGCAGCCAAAGACAGGGGCCTAACACTGAAGCTTTCTTT. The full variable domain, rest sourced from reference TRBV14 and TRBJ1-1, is EAGVTQFPSHSVIEKGQTVTLRCDPISGHDNLYWYRRVMGKEIKFLLHFVKESKQDESGMPNNRFLAERTGGTYSTLKVQPAELEDSGVYFCASSQRQGPNTEAFFGQGTRLTVV.

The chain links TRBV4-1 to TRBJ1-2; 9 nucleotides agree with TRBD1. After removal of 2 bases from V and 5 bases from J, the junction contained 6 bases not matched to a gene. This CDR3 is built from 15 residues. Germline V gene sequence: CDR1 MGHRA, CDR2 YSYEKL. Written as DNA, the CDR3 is TGCGCCAGCAGCCAAAGGACAGGGGAGGGGTATGGCTACACCTTC. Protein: CASSQRTGEGYGYTF.

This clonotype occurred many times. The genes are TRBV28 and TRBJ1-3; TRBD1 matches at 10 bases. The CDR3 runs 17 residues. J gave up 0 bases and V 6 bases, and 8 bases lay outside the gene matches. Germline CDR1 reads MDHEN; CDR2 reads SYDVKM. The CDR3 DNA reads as TGTGCCAGCAGGCGGACAGGGGGGATTCCCTCTGGAAACACCATATATTTT. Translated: CASRRTGGIPSGNTIYF. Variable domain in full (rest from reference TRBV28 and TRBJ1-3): DVKVTQSSRYLVKRTGEKVFLECVQDMDHENMFWYRQDPGLGLRLIYFSYDVKMKEKGDIPEGYSVSREKKERFSLILESASTNQTSMYLCASRRTGGIPSGNTIYFGEGSWLTVV.

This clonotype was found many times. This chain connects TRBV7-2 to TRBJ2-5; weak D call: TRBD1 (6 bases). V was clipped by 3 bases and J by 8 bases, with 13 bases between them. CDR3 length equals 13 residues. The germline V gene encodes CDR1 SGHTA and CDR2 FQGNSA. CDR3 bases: TGTGCCAGCAGCTTTGACGCCAGGGGCACCCAGTACTTC. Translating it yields CASSFDARGTQYF. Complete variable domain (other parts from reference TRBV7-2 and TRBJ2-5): GAGVSQSPSNKVTEKGKDVELRCDPISGHTALYWYRQSLGQGLEFLIYFQGNSAPDKSGLPSDRFSAERTGGSVSTLTIQRTQQEDSAVYLCASSFDARGTQYFGPGTRLLVL.

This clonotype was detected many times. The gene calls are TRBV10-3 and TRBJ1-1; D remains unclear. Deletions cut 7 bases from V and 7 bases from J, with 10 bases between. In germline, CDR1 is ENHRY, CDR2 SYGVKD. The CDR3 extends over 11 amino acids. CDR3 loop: CAIKVQDEAFF. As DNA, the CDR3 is TGTGCCATCAAAGTACAAGATGAAGCTTTCTTT.

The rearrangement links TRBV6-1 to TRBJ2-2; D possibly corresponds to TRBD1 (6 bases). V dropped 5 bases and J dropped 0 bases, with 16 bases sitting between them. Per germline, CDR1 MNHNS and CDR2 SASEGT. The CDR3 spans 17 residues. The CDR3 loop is CASSTNRVTSNTGELFF. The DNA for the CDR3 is TGTGCCAGCAGTACCAACAGGGTTACTTCGAACACCGGGGAGCTGTTTTTT.

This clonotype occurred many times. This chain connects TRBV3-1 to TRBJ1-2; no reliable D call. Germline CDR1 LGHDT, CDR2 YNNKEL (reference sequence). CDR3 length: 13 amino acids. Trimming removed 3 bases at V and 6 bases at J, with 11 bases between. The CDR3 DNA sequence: TGTGCCAGCAGCCATTTTAGGATGCATGGCTACACCTTC. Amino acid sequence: CASSHFRMHGYTF.

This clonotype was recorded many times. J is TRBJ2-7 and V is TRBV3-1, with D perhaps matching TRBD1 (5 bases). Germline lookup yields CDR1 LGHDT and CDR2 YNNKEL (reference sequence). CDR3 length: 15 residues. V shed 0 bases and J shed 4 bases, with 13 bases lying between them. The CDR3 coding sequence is TGTGCCAGCAGCCAAGATTTCAGTACAGGATACGAGCAGTACTTC. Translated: CASSQDFSTGYEQYF.

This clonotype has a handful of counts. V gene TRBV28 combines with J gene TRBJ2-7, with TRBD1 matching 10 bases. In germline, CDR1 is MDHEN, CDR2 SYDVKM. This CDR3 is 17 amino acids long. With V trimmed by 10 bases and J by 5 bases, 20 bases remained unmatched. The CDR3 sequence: CATESLNRDRGSDEQYF. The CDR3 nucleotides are TGTGCCACCGAAAGTTTGAATAGGGACAGGGGTTCCGACGAGCAGTACTTC. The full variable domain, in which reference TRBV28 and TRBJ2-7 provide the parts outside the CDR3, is DVKVTQSSRYLVKRTGEKVFLECVQDMDHENMFWYRQDPGLGLRLIYFSYDVKMKEKGDIPEGYSVSREKKERFSLILESASTNQTSMYLCATESLNRDRGSDEQYFGPGTRLTVT.

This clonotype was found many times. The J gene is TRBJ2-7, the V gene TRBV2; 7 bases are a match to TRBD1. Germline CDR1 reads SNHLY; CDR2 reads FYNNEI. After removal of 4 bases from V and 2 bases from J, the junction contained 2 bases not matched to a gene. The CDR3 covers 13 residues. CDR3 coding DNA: TGTGCCAGCAGTGTAGACAGGGCCTACGAGCAGTACTTC. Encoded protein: CASSVDRAYEQYF.

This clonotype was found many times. The CDR3 DNA is TGTGCCACCGACTCCCCAGCGGGAGGAGAGACCCAGTACTTC. Its translation: CATDSPAGGETQYF. The gene calls are TRBV2 and TRBJ2-5; 9 bases agree with TRBD2. The CDR3 sequence is 14 residues long. Germline trimming cut 10 bases from V and 4 bases from J; bases unmatched to any gene: 10. In germline, CDR1 is SNHLY, CDR2 FYNNEI.

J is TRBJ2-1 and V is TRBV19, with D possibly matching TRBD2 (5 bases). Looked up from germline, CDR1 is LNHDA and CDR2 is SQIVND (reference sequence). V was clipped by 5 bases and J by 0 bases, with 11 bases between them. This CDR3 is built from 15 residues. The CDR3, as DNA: TGTGCCAGTAGTCCCCCGGAGGCCTCCTACAATGAGCAGTTCTTC. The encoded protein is CASSPPEASYNEQFF.

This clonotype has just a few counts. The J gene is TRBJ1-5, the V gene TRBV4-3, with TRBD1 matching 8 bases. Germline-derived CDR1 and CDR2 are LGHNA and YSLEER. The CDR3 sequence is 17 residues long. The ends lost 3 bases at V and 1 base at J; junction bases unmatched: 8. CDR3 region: CASSQYDRGSSNQPQHF. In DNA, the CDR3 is TGCGCCAGCAGCCAGTACGACAGGGGCTCAAGCAATCAGCCCCAGCATTTT.

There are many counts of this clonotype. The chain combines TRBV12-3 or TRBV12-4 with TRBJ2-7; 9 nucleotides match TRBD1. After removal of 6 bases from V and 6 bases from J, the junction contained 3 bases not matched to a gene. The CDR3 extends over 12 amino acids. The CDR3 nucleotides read TGTGCCAGCAGGAGGGACAGGGCCGAGCAGTACTTC. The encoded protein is CASRRDRAEQYF.

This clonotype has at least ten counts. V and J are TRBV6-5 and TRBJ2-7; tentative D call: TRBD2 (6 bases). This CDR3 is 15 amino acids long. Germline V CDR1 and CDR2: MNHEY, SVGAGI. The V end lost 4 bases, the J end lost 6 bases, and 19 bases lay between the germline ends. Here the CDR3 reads CASSSPRGSYGEQYF. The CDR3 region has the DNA TGTGCCAGCAGTTCCCCCCGGGGGTCCTACGGCGAGCAGTACTTC.